Listed below are T cell receptor beta chains from one sample, sequenced in a study of blood T cell repertoires in COVID-19. TCRdb's copy holds only in-frame clones and misses some; the assay was immunoSEQ multiplex PCR. The sample holds 150,000 to 200,000 clones, 75% to 85% seen once. The source material was peripheral blood. The source is a woman older than 75 with COVID-19, enrolled during active disease. CDR3s include the opening cysteine and the closing phenylalanine or tryptophan. Each record gives: clone size, V gene, D gene, J gene, CDR3 DNA, CDR3 protein. The D gene is left open where the match is weak. The size of a clone is reported for some rows only, either as once, few or many, or as a class for expanded clones.

abundance: NA
v_gene: TRBV7-2
d_gene: NA
j_gene: TRBJ1-6
CDR3nt: TGTGCCAGCAGCTTAAGGCGGGAGCGTAATTCACCCCTCCACTTT
CDR3aa: CASSLRRERNSPLHF

abundance: NA
v_gene: TRBV5-8
d_gene: TRBD1
j_gene: TRBJ1-2
CDR3nt: TGTGCCAGCAGCGCACCCGACAGGGCGAACTATGGCTACACCTTC
CDR3aa: CASSAPDRANYGYTF

abundance: NA
v_gene: TRBV12-5
d_gene: NA
j_gene: TRBJ2-3
CDR3nt: TGTGCTAGTGCCCTTTTCCCCACAGATACGCAGTATTTT
CDR3aa: CASALFPTDTQYF

abundance: NA
v_gene: TRBV4-1
d_gene: NA
j_gene: TRBJ2-3
CDR3nt: TGCGCCAGCAGCCAAGGGGCCCCAACAGATACGCAGTATTTT
CDR3aa: CASSQGAPTDTQYF

abundance: few
v_gene: TRBV6-2/TRBV6-3
d_gene: NA
j_gene: TRBJ2-3
CDR3nt: TGTGCCAGCAGTTACCGACAGGGCACAGATACGCAGTATTTT
CDR3aa: CASSYRQGTDTQYF

abundance: NA
v_gene: TRBV6-1
d_gene: TRBD1
j_gene: TRBJ2-1
CDR3nt: TGTGCCAGCAGTGACAGGGGGTCCTATGAGCAGTTCTTC
CDR3aa: CASSDRGSYEQFF

abundance: NA
v_gene: TRBV2
d_gene: NA
j_gene: TRBJ1-1
CDR3nt: TGTGCCAGCAGAACTTACAGGGACACTGAAGCTTTCTTT
CDR3aa: CASRTYRDTEAFF

abundance: NA
v_gene: TRBV19
d_gene: TRBD1
j_gene: TRBJ1-6
CDR3nt: TGTGCCAGTAGCACCGGGACAGGCCTCGGTAATTCACCCCTCCACTTT
CDR3aa: CASSTGTGLGNSPLHF

abundance: medium-sized
v_gene: TRBV21-1
d_gene: NA
j_gene: TRBJ2-5
CDR3nt: TGTGCCAGCAGCTCCTCAAGGGGGACTAGCGGGAGGGGAGAGACCCAGTACTTC
CDR3aa: CASSSSRGTSGRGETQYF

abundance: NA
v_gene: TRBV5-1
d_gene: NA
j_gene: TRBJ2-3
CDR3nt: TGCGCCAGCAGCTCATTAGCAGCTGACACAGATACGCAGTATTTT
CDR3aa: CASSSLAADTDTQYF

abundance: NA
v_gene: TRBV10-3
d_gene: NA
j_gene: TRBJ1-6
CDR3nt: TGTGCCATCAGTGAGTCGGCAGGGGCCATGGATTCACCCCTCCACTTT
CDR3aa: CAISESAGAMDSPLHF

abundance: NA
v_gene: TRBV2
d_gene: NA
j_gene: TRBJ2-7
CDR3nt: TGTGCCAGCATTGGGATTGACAGCGTCTCCTACGAGCAGTACTTC
CDR3aa: CASIGIDSVSYEQYF

abundance: NA
v_gene: TRBV9
d_gene: TRBD2
j_gene: TRBJ2-7
CDR3nt: TGTGCCAGCAGCGTCGGACTAGCGGGGGGGCCGGGAGAGCAGTACTTC
CDR3aa: CASSVGLAGGPGEQYF

abundance: NA
v_gene: TRBV18
d_gene: NA
j_gene: TRBJ1-2
CDR3nt: TGTGCCAGCTCACCCGACAGGAGTGGCTATGGCTACACCTTC
CDR3aa: CASSPDRSGYGYTF

abundance: NA
v_gene: TRBV7-8
d_gene: NA
j_gene: TRBJ1-1
CDR3nt: TGTGCCAGCAGTCCCCTCGTTACAGGGATGAGGGCTTTCTTT
CDR3aa: CASSPLVTGMRAFF

abundance: NA
v_gene: TRBV19
d_gene: TRBD1
j_gene: TRBJ1-1
CDR3nt: TGTGCCAGTAGTATCCGGGACAGGGCTGAAGCTTTCTTT
CDR3aa: CASSIRDRAEAFF

abundance: NA
v_gene: TRBV28
d_gene: TRBD1
j_gene: TRBJ1-1
CDR3nt: TGTGCCAGCATCTCCTGGGACAGGCATGAAGCTTTCTTT
CDR3aa: CASISWDRHEAFF

abundance: NA
v_gene: TRBV5-6
d_gene: NA
j_gene: TRBJ1-5
CDR3nt: TGTGCCAGCAGCTTGGGGGGCAGTCTCAATCAGCCCCAGCATTTT
CDR3aa: CASSLGGSLNQPQHF

abundance: NA
v_gene: TRBV15
d_gene: NA
j_gene: TRBJ2-1
CDR3nt: TGTGCCACCAGCCCCTCCGGGGATAATGAGCAGTTCTTC
CDR3aa: CATSPSGDNEQFF

abundance: NA
v_gene: TRBV4-2
d_gene: NA
j_gene: TRBJ1-5
CDR3nt: TGTGCCAGCAGCCAAGATAGCTGGAGAGGGGGGGATCAGCCCCAGCATTTT
CDR3aa: CASSQDSWRGGDQPQHF

abundance: NA
v_gene: TRBV5-4
d_gene: TRBD2
j_gene: TRBJ2-2
CDR3nt: TGTGCCAGCAGCTTGAGCGGGAGGAACACCGGGGAGCTGTTTTTT
CDR3aa: CASSLSGRNTGELFF